These 23 T cell receptor beta chains were all obtained from the same sample, sequenced in a study of cytomegalovirus exposure and HLA in healthy donors. PCR employed 60 Vbeta and 13 Jbeta primers. Data came from immunoSEQ multiplex PCR; TCRdb stores just in-frame clones and leaves some out. Here the sample spans roughly 110,000 clones, nearly 75% being singletons. The sequenced sample consisted of PBMCs. The receptors derive from a man aged 25-40 years in good health and CMV-seropositive.

The chain carries TRBV6-5 and TRBJ1-1, with D perhaps matching TRBD1 (5 bases). From germline, CDR1 is MNHEY and CDR2 SVGAGI. Trimming pared 6 bases from V and 11 bases from J, leaving 13 bases between. The CDR3 is 11 amino acids. The CDR3 DNA sequence: TGTGCCAGCAGGATAGGGGTCTCCGCTTTCTTT. As protein: CASRIGVSAFF.

V is TRBV7-9 and J is TRBJ1-4; 10 bases agree with TRBD1. There are 15 residues in the CDR3. The germline V gene has CDR1 SEHNR and CDR2 FQNEAQ (reference sequence). The V and J ends lost 6 bases and 5 bases, in that order; junction bases with no gene match: 6. In DNA form, the CDR3 reads TGTGCCAGCAGAGGACAGGGGGTTTCGAATGAAAAACTGTTTTTT. Encoded protein: CASRGQGVSNEKLFF. Complete variable domain (other parts from reference TRBV7-9 and TRBJ1-4): DTGVSQNPRHKITKRGQNVTFRCDPISEHNRLYWYRQTLGQGPEFLTYFQNEAQLEKSRLLSDRFSAERPKGSFSTLEIQRTEQGDSAMYLCASRGQGVSNEKLFFGSGTQLSVL.

J is TRBJ2-1 and V is TRBV7-2; 9 bases fit TRBD2. Germline V gives CDR1 SGHTA, CDR2 FQGNSA. This CDR3 spans 15 amino acids. V lost 4 bases to trimming and J lost 3 bases; unmatched junction nucleotides: 4. This chain's CDR3 is CASSSLAGLYNEQFF. The CDR3 DNA reads as TGTGCCAGCAGCTCTCTAGCGGGGCTCTACAATGAGCAGTTCTTC.

The chain combines TRBV19 with TRBJ2-6, with 10 bases aligning to TRBD1. CDR1 is LNHDA and CDR2 is SQIVND in the germline V gene (reference sequence). Trimming took 4 bases from V and 2 from J; bases not matched to a gene: 11. The CDR3 is 19 residues long. CDR3 in DNA: TGTGCCAGTAGTACAGACAGGGGGCAGACCTTGGCTGGGGCCAACGTCCTGACTTTC. This codes for CASSTDRGQTLAGANVLTF.

This clone was seen only a few times. The chain links TRBV28 to TRBJ2-7; 8 bases align to TRBD2. The CDR3 is made up of 14 amino acids. Germline V gives CDR1 MDHEN, CDR2 SYDVKM. Trimming removed 7 bases from V and 1 base from J; junction bases left unmatched: 6. The CDR3 DNA reads TGTGCCAGCACGGGGGGGCCCCTTTCCTACGAGCAGTACTTC. Its translation is CASTGGPLSYEQYF.

V is TRBV5-4 and J is TRBJ1-1, with TRBD1 matching 8 bases. The germline gives CDR1 SGHNT, CDR2 YYREEE (reference sequence). Unmatched junction bases numbered 6, after V lost 4 bases and J lost 1 base. CDR3 size: 15 residues. CDR3 coding DNA: TGTGCCAGCAGCATCGGACAGGGACGGAACACTGAAGCTTTCTTT. It yields the protein CASSIGQGRNTEAFF.

The V call is TRBV10-3, the J call TRBJ2-3; 8 nucleotides agree with TRBD2. Germline values: CDR1 ENHRY, CDR2 SYGVKD. After removal of 11 bases from V and 2 bases from J, the junction contained 15 bases not matched to a gene. This CDR3 region has 16 residues. CDR3 DNA: TGTGCCCCCCGGGGGAAGCGGGGGACTCCCACAGATACGCAGTATTTT. It yields the protein CAPRGKRGTPTDTQYF.

The V call is TRBV19, the J call TRBJ1-5; possible D gene TRBD1, 6 bases. Trimming stripped 10 bases from V and 2 bases from J, with 12 bases between. This CDR3 has 13 residues. The germline CDR1 and CDR2 sequences are LNHDA and SQIVND (reference sequence). In DNA, the CDR3 is TGTGCCACCGCAGGGGATCGCAATCAGCCCCAGCATTTT. Translating gives CATAGDRNQPQHF.

The V and J genes are TRBV28 and TRBJ1-2; 7 bases line up with TRBD1. With 10 bases clipped from V and 7 bases from J, the junction kept 9 bases outside the gene matches. There are 12 residues in the CDR3. The germline V gene has CDR1 MDHEN and CDR2 SYDVKM. In nucleotides, the CDR3 is TGTGCCACCTCGACAGGGATTGGTGGCTACACCTTC. Protein sequence: CATSTGIGGYTF.

Notes on this clone: The same CDR3 arises from other DNA sequences in this sample as well. This chain joins TRBV2 and TRBJ2-5; D is unresolved. With 5 bases removed from V and 5 bases from J, the gap between germline ends came to 6 bases. Germline V gene lookup returns CDR1 SNHLY and CDR2 FYNNEI. The CDR3 extends over 11 amino acids. This CDR3 is CASSPEETQYF. CDR3 nucleotides: TGTGCCAGCAGTCCTGAGGAGACCCAGTACTTC.

This clone was seen a handful of times. The gene calls are TRBV9 and TRBJ2-1; the match to TRBD1 covers 12 bases. Germline V gene data show CDR1 as SGDLS and CDR2 as YYNGEE. With V trimmed by 4 bases and J by 7 bases, 6 bases remained unmatched. The CDR3 length is 15 residues. The CDR3 loop is CASSPGTGGRNEQFF. The CDR3 DNA sequence: TGTGCCAGCAGCCCCGGGACAGGGGGCAGGAATGAGCAGTTCTTC. Filled out from reference TRBV9 and TRBJ2-1, the complete variable domain reads DSGVTQTPKHLITATGQRVTLRCSPRSGDLSVYWYQQSLDQGLQFLIQYYNGEERAKGNILERFSAQQFPDLHSELNLSSLELGDSALYFCASSPGTGGRNEQFFGPGTRLTVL.

The chain links TRBV5-5 to TRBJ1-6; no firm D call. The CDR3 sequence is 13 residues long. With 4 bases removed from V and 10 bases from J, the gap between germline ends came to 12 bases. Germline V lookup: CDR1 SGHKS, CDR2 YYEKEE (reference sequence). The CDR3: CASSEVTVSPLHF. The CDR3 coding sequence is TGTGCCAGCAGCGAAGTAACAGTGTCACCCCTCCACTTT. Supplemented by reference TRBV5-5 and TRBJ1-6, the full variable domain reads DAGVTQSPTHLIKTRGQQVTLRCSPISGHKSVSWYQQVLGQGPQFIFQYYEKEERGRGNFPDRFSARQFPNYSSELNVNALLLGDSALYLCASSEVTVSPLHFGNGTRLTVT.

The chain uses TRBV29-1 and TRBJ2-1; 9 nucleotides match TRBD2. Per germline, CDR1 SQVTM and CDR2 ANQGSEA. V was pared by 4 bases and J by 7 bases, with 2 bases of the junction left unmatched. This CDR3 region has 12 residues. CDR3 sequence: CSVGSGGNEQFF. The CDR3 nucleotides are TGCAGCGTTGGTAGCGGGGGAAATGAGCAGTTCTTC.

This sequence joins TRBV2 and TRBJ2-7, with a tentative D call TRBD2 (6 bases). Trimming removed 6 bases from V and 6 bases from J, with 15 bases in between. The length of the CDR3 is 13 residues. Looked up from germline, CDR1 is SNHLY and CDR2 is FYNNEI. The DNA for the CDR3 is TGTGCCAGCAGCCAAAACCAGGGAGGCGAGCAGTACTTC. Protein sequence: CASSQNQGGEQYF.

V usage is TRBV5-4 and J usage is TRBJ2-3, with D uncertain. Between the trimmed V and J ends, which lost 0 bases and 0 bases, there was a span of 8 bases. The length of the CDR3 is 15 residues. CDR1 SGHNT and CDR2 YYREEE come from the germline V gene (reference sequence). CDR3 nucleotides: TGTGCCAGCAGCTTGGATACAGCTAGCACAGATACGCAGTATTTT. Protein: CASSLDTASTDTQYF.

The genes are TRBV30 and TRBJ1-2; 7 nucleotides match TRBD1. CDR1 GTSNPN and CDR2 SVGIG come from the germline V gene (reference sequence). After removal of 6 bases from V and 1 base from J, the junction contained 5 bases not matched to a gene. The CDR3 covers 13 residues. CDR3 region: CACSGTDNYGYTF. The CDR3 nucleotides are TGTGCCTGTTCCGGGACAGATAACTATGGCTACACCTTC.

The chain employs TRBV19 and TRBJ2-3; maybe TRBD1 (5 bases). The CDR3 runs to 14 residues. The V end was cut by 10 bases, the J end by 3 bases, with 17 bases between. CDR1 is LNHDA, CDR2 SQIVND, per germline (reference sequence). CDR3 region: CATSSQGVTDTQYF. In nucleotides, the CDR3 is TGTGCCACCTCGAGCCAGGGCGTAACAGATACGCAGTATTTT.

The J gene is TRBJ1-6, the V gene TRBV18, with TRBD1 identical over 8 bases. Trimming removed 5 bases from V and 0 bases from J; junction bases left unmatched: 15. The CDR3 is made up of 20 amino acids. In germline, CDR1 is KGHSH, CDR2 LQKENI. The CDR3: CASSTGGWTGLSSYNSPLHF. CDR3 nucleotide sequence: TGTGCCAGCTCAACAGGGGGATGGACAGGCCTGAGCTCCTATAATTCACCCCTCCACTTT. The full variable domain, its missing parts supplied by reference TRBV18 and TRBJ1-6, is NAGVMQNPRHLVRRRGQEARLRCSPMKGHSHVYWYRQLPEEGLKFMVYLQKENIIDESGMPKERFSAEFPKEGPSILRIQQVVRGDSAAYFCASSTGGWTGLSSYNSPLHFGNGTRLTVT.

This clone was seen more than once but under ten times. The chain carries TRBV5-1 and TRBJ1-4, with D perhaps matching TRBD1 (6 bases). The CDR3 runs 16 residues. The V and J ends lost 4 bases and 6 bases respectively, with 19 bases between them. CDR1 and CDR2 from the germline V gene are SGHRS and YFSETQ. The chain's CDR3 is CASSRPSGADDEKLFF. The CDR3 bases are TGCGCCAGCAGCCGGCCTTCAGGGGCTGACGATGAAAAACTGTTTTTT.

A few counts support this clone. The genes are TRBV7-9 and TRBJ2-3; 7 nucleotides line up with TRBD2. The CDR3 contains 14 residues. The junction had 10 bases not matched to a gene; V was cut back by 5 bases and J by 8 bases. Per the germline V gene, CDR1 is SEHNR and CDR2 is FQNEAQ (reference sequence). DNA of the CDR3: TGTGCCAGCAGCCCCGGACTAGAGGAAGGTACGCAGTATTTT. This gives the protein CASSPGLEEGTQYF.

The genes are TRBV4-3 and TRBJ1-6, with D possibly matching TRBD1 (5 bases). Trimming left V 1 base short and J 6 bases short, with 10 bases between. Germline lookup yields CDR1 LGHNA and CDR2 YSLEER. The CDR3 is 15 amino acids. The CDR3 nucleotides read TGCGCCAGCAGCCAAGTCGGGGGTAGTAATTCACCCCTCCACTTT. It is translated as CASSQVGGSNSPLHF.

The chain combines TRBV5-1 with TRBJ1-1; D perhaps matches TRBD1 (6 bases). Germline CDR1 reads SGHRS; CDR2 reads YFSETQ. The CDR3 is 14 residues long. The V gene lost 0 bases and the J gene lost 4 bases, with 10 bases spanning the gap. For the CDR3, the DNA is TGCGCCAGCAGCTTGGAACAGGGAATCACTGAAGCTTTCTTT. Translated, it gives CASSLEQGITEAFF.

This clone was seen a handful of times. This chain connects TRBV10-1 to TRBJ2-5; D may be TRBD1 (5 bases). The CDR3 loop spans 14 amino acids. Per the germline V gene, CDR1 is WNHNN and CDR2 is SYGVQD (reference sequence). Trimming pared 4 bases from V and 1 base from J, leaving 10 bases between. Here the CDR3 reads CASSGKGFQETQYF. CDR3 sequence (DNA): TGCGCCAGCAGTGGGAAGGGGTTCCAAGAGACCCAGTACTTC.